Listed below are T cell receptor beta chains from one sample, sequenced in a study of CD8+ T cells in alopecia areata. The method was immunoSEQ multiplex PCR; TCRdb's version includes in-frame clones alone and lacks a portion of them. The table has 90,000 to 130,000 clones, roughly 55% seen once; the top ten hold 9.5% to 15%. Sequenced here: CD8+ T cells sorted from blood, sampled at week 24, from a patient treated with tofacitinib. These receptors all stem from a human donor with alopecia areata. The CDR3 runs from the conserved cysteine through the conserved F or W. Each record gives: clone size, J gene, D gene, V gene, CDR3 DNA, CDR3 protein. D genes are given only for firm matches. Clone size is given for some rows only: seen once, a few or many times, or a class if the clone is expanded.

clone size: once
J gene: TRBJ2-3
D gene: TRBD2
V gene: TRBV5-6
CDR3 DNA: TGTGCCAGCAGCTTGGCCCCAGCGGGGGGCACAGATACGCAGTATTTT
CDR3 protein: CASSLAPAGGTDTQYF

clone size: .
J gene: TRBJ2-1
D gene: TRBD1
V gene: TRBV5-1
CDR3 DNA: TGCGCCAGCGGATTGGGAAGAGCCGGGACAGGGGGTCTCCACGAGCAGTTCTTC
CDR3 protein: CASGLGRAGTGGLHEQFF

clone size: few
J gene: TRBJ1-1
D gene: TRBD1
V gene: TRBV13
CDR3 DNA: TGTGCCAGCAGCTCCGAGGACAGGTCGGGCACTGAAGCTTTCTTT
CDR3 protein: CASSSEDRSGTEAFF

clone size: .
J gene: TRBJ1-2
D gene: .
V gene: TRBV6-5
CDR3 DNA: TGTGCCAGCAGTCCAGGGATCCCAGATGGCTACACCTTC
CDR3 protein: CASSPGIPDGYTF

clone size: few
J gene: TRBJ2-2
D gene: .
V gene: TRBV30
CDR3 DNA: TGTGCCTGGAGTGAGGGCGTTATGAGCGCCGGGGAGCTGTTTTTT
CDR3 protein: CAWSEGVMSAGELFF

clone size: .
J gene: TRBJ1-5
D gene: .
V gene: TRBV7-9
CDR3 DNA: TGTGCCAGCAGCCTGGCGGGGTTACAGCCCCAGCATTTT
CDR3 protein: CASSLAGLQPQHF

clone size: .
J gene: TRBJ1-5
D gene: TRBD1
V gene: TRBV18
CDR3 DNA: TGTGCCAGCTCACCCTTTTGGGACAGGGATAGCAATCAGCCCCAGCATTTT
CDR3 protein: CASSPFWDRDSNQPQHF

clone size: .
J gene: TRBJ2-1
D gene: .
V gene: TRBV4-3
CDR3 DNA: TGCGCCACTTCGTTATCCGAGGGGGTGGGGAATGAGCAGTTCTTC
CDR3 protein: CATSLSEGVGNEQFF

clone size: .
J gene: TRBJ1-4
D gene: .
V gene: TRBV30
CDR3 DNA: TGTGCCAGCTGGGAGGGATTAGGAGTAAGAAAACTGTTTTTT
CDR3 protein: CASWEGLGVRKLFF

clone size: .
J gene: TRBJ2-1
D gene: TRBD2
V gene: TRBV7-2
CDR3 DNA: TGTGCCAGCAGCCTGACCAGCGGGGCTTACAATGAGCAGTTCTTC
CDR3 protein: CASSLTSGAYNEQFF

clone size: few
J gene: TRBJ2-1
D gene: .
V gene: TRBV5-6
CDR3 DNA: TGTGCCAGCAGCCACCCCGGGACACACTCCTACAATGAGCAGTTCTTC
CDR3 protein: CASSHPGTHSYNEQFF

clone size: few
J gene: TRBJ1-6
D gene: .
V gene: TRBV25-1
CDR3 DNA: TGTGCCAGCAGTGCACTGACAGCCTCCTATAATTCACCCCTCCACTTT
CDR3 protein: CASSALTASYNSPLHF

clone size: few
J gene: TRBJ2-2
D gene: TRBD2
V gene: TRBV7-8
CDR3 DNA: TGTGCCAGCAGGGTATTACTAGCGGTCACCGGGGAGCTGTTTTTT
CDR3 protein: CASRVLLAVTGELFF

clone size: few
J gene: TRBJ1-1
D gene: .
V gene: TRBV30
CDR3 DNA: TGTGCCTGGGGCTGGGGGGAGTCAAACACTGAAGCTTTCTTT
CDR3 protein: CAWGWGESNTEAFF

clone size: .
J gene: TRBJ2-1
D gene: .
V gene: TRBV5-4
CDR3 DNA: TGTGCCAGCAGCCTACTCCTTTCAACCGGGAGCGAGGAGCAGTTCTTC
CDR3 protein: CASSLLLSTGSEEQFF

clone size: .
J gene: TRBJ1-6
D gene: .
V gene: TRBV19
CDR3 DNA: TGTGCCAGTAGCGGGGATGGTTTACCCCTCCACTTT
CDR3 protein: CASSGDGLPLHF

clone size: .
J gene: TRBJ2-3
D gene: TRBD1
V gene: TRBV13
CDR3 DNA: TGTGCCAGCAGCCCTGGACAGGGGATCACAGATACGCAGTATTTT
CDR3 protein: CASSPGQGITDTQYF

clone size: once
J gene: TRBJ2-5
D gene: TRBD2
V gene: TRBV6-5
CDR3 DNA: TGTGCCAGCAGTTACTCCCTAGCGGGGGGACAAGAGACCCAGTACTTC
CDR3 protein: CASSYSLAGGQETQYF

clone size: .
J gene: TRBJ2-7
D gene: .
V gene: TRBV7-9
CDR3 DNA: TGTGCCAGCAGCGGGACGACTCGCGAGCAGTACTTC
CDR3 protein: CASSGTTREQYF

clone size: .
J gene: TRBJ1-1
D gene: .
V gene: TRBV5-6
CDR3 DNA: TGTGCCAGCAGCGGCCCCGGGGCCAAACCAGCCACTGAAGCTTTCTTT
CDR3 protein: CASSGPGAKPATEAFF

clone size: .
J gene: TRBJ2-3
D gene: TRBD2
V gene: TRBV29-1
CDR3 DNA: TGCAGCGTCGCGGGGACTAGCGGGGGCCGCACAGATACGCAGTATTTT
CDR3 protein: CSVAGTSGGRTDTQYF

clone size: .
J gene: TRBJ2-1
D gene: .
V gene: TRBV6-5
CDR3 DNA: TGTGCCAGCTGGGGCGGGGAGGTCGATGAGCAGTTCTTC
CDR3 protein: CASWGGEVDEQFF

clone size: .
J gene: TRBJ2-7
D gene: .
V gene: TRBV29-1
CDR3 DNA: TGCAGCGTTGAAAAGGCAGGTCCCTCCTACGAGCAGTACTTC
CDR3 protein: CSVEKAGPSYEQYF